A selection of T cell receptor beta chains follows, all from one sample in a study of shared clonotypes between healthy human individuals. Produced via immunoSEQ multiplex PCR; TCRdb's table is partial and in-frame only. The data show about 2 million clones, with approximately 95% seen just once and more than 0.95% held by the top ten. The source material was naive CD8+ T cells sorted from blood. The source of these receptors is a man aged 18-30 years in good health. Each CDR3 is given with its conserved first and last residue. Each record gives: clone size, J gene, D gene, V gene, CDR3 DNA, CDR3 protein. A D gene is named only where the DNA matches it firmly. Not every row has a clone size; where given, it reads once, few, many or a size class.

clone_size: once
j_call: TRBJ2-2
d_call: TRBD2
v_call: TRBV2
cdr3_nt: TGTGCCAGCAGTATCGGGACTACGAACACCGGGGAGCTGTTTTTT
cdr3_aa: CASSIGTTNTGELFF

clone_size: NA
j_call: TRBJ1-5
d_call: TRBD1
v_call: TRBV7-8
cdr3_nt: TGTGCCAGCAGCTCCGGACAGGCCAATCAGCCCCAGCATTTT
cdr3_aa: CASSSGQANQPQHF

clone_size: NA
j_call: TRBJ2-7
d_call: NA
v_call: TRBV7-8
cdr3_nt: TGTGCCAGCAGCCCAAGCCCGGGGTCCGGGACCTACGAGCAGTACTTC
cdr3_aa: CASSPSPGSGTYEQYF

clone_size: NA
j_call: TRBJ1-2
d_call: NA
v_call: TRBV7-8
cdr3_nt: TGTGCCAGCAGCTTAGCACAGGGTTTTCTTCTATCGGGCTACACCTTC
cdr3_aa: CASSLAQGFLLSGYTF

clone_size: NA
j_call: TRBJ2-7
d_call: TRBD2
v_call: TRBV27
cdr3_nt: TGTGCCAGCAGAGAGACTAGCGGCTCCTACGAGCAGTACTTC
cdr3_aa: CASRETSGSYEQYF

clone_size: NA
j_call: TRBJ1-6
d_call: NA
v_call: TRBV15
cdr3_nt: TGTGCCACCAGCAGATTGCGGGACTCACCCCTCCACTTT
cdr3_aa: CATSRLRDSPLHF

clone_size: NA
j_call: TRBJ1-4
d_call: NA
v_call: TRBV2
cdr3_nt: TGTGCCAGCGGCGGGGGAAAACTGTTTTTT
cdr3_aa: CASGGGKLFF

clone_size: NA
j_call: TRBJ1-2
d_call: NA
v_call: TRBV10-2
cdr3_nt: TGCGCCAGCGGGGCCGGTGGCTACACCTTC
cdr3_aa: CASGAGGYTF

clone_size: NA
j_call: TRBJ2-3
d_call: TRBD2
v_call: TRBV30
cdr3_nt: TGTGCCTGGAGTATAGCGGGGGGGTCGGCAGATACGCAGTATTTT
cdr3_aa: CAWSIAGGSADTQYF

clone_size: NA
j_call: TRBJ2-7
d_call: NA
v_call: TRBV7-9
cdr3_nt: TGTGCCAGCAGCTCTTCTCGGGACCCTACCTACGAGCAGTACTTC
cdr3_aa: CASSSSRDPTYEQYF

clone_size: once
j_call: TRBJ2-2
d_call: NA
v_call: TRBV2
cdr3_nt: TGTGCCAGCAGCGACGACCGTAACGGTGCGAACACCGGGGAGCTGTTTTTT
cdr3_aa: CASSDDRNGANTGELFF

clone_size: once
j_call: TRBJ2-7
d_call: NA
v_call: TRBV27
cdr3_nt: TGTGCCAGCAGTTTGGCGGCCTCTTACGAGCAGTACTTC
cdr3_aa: CASSLAASYEQYF

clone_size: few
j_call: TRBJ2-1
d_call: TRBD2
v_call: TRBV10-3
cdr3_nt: TGTGCCATCAGTGAGTCTCGGGCTAGCGGGGACAACAATGAGCAGTTCTTC
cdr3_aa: CAISESRASGDNNEQFF

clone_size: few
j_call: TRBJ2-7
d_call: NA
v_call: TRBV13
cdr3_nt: TGTGCCAGCAGCCAACCGGGACTGGGTGAAAAGCAGTACTTC
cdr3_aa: CASSQPGLGEKQYF

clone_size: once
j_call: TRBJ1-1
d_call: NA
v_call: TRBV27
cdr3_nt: TGTGCCAGCAGTTTGCCCGGAGGGGAAGCTTTCTTT
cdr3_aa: CASSLPGGEAFF

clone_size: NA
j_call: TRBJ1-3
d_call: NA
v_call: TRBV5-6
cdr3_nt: TGTGCCAGCAGCCCCGGGGGGGAAGGAGGAAACACCATATATTTT
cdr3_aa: CASSPGGEGGNTIYF

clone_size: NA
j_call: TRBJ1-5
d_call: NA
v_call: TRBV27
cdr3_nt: TGTGCCAGCAGTTTAGGGCCTGGGTCGGGCAATCAGCCCCAGCATTTT
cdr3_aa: CASSLGPGSGNQPQHF

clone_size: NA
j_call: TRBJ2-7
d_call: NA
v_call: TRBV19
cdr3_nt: TGTGCCAGTAGTGTGGACGACGCCCACGAGCAGTACTTC
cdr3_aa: CASSVDDAHEQYF

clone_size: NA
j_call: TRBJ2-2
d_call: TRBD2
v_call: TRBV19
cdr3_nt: TGTGCCAGTGGACTAGCGGACACCGGGGAGCTGTTTTTT
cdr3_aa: CASGLADTGELFF

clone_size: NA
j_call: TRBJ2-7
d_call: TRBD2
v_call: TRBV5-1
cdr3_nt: TGCGCCAGCAGCTTGGGGACTAGTCCCGAGCAGTACTTC
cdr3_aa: CASSLGTSPEQYF

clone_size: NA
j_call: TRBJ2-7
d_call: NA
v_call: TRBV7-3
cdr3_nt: TGTGCCAGCAGCTTGGACTTCTCCTACGAGCAGTACTTC
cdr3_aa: CASSLDFSYEQYF

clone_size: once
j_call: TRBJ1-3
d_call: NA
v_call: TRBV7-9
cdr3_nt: TGTGCCAGCAGCCAGGACATCTCTGGAAACACCATATATTTT
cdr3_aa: CASSQDISGNTIYF

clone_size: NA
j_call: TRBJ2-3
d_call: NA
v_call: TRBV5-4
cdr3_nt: TGTGCCAGCAGATTTCAGGGGGGTGCAGATACGCAGTATTTT
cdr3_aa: CASRFQGGADTQYF

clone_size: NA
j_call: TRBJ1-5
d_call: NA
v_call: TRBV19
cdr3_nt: TGTGCCAGTAGTATAGACAGGGAGATCCAGCCCCAGCATTTT
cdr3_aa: CASSIDREIQPQHF

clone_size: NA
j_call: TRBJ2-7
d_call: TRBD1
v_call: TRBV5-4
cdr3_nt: TGTGCCAGCAGCTTGGGGGACAGGTCTTACGAGCAGTACTTC
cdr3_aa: CASSLGDRSYEQYF

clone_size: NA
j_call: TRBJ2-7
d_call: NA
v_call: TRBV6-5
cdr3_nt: TGTGCCAGCAGTACCGAGTCTGATGGGGAGGAGCAGTACTTC
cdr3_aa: CASSTESDGEEQYF

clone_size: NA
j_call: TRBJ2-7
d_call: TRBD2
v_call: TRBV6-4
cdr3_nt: TGTGCCAGCAGTGACATCGGACTAGCATACGAGCAGTACTTC
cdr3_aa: CASSDIGLAYEQYF

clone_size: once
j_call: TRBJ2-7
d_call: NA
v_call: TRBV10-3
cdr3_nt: TGTGCCATCAGTGAGGAGGGGACCCTCTACGAGCAGTACTTC
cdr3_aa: CAISEEGTLYEQYF

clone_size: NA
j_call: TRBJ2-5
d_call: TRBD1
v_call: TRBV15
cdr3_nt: TGTGCCACCAGCAGGAGTGATCAGGGGGCGCGGAGAGAGACCCAGTACTTC
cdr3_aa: CATSRSDQGARRETQYF

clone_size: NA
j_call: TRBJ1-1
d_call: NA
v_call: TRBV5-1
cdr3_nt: TGCGCCAGCAGCTTGGCCGACCAGAACACTGAAGCTTTCTTT
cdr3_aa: CASSLADQNTEAFF

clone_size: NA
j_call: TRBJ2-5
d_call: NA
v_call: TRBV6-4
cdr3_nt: TGTGCCAGCAGCGGGTCGATCTGGGAGACCCAGTACTTC
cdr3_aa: CASSGSIWETQYF

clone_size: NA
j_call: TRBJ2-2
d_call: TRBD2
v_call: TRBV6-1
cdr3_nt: TGTGCCAGCAGTGGACCCCGGGGGGGCACCGGGGAGCTGTTTTTT
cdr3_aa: CASSGPRGGTGELFF

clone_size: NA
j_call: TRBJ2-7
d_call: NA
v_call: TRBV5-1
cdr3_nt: TGCGCCAGCAGCTTGGATAGGACAAATTACGAGCAGTACTTC
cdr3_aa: CASSLDRTNYEQYF

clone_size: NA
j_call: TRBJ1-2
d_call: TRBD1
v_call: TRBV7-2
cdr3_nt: TGTGCCAGCAGCCCGATGGGACAGGGAGACGGCTACACCTTC
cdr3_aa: CASSPMGQGDGYTF

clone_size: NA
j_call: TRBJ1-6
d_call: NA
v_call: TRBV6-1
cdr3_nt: TGTGCCAGCAGTGAAGCGCTTACAGAGTATAATTCACCCCTCCACTTT
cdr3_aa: CASSEALTEYNSPLHF

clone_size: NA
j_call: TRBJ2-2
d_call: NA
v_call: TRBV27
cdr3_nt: TGTGCCAGCAGTTTACTGGGGGGGGAGCTGTTTTTT
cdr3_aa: CASSLLGGELFF

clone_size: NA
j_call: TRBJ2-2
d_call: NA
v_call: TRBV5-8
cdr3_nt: TGTGCCAGCAGCTTGAGAAGGGGGACCGGGGAGCTGTTTTTT
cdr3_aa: CASSLRRGTGELFF

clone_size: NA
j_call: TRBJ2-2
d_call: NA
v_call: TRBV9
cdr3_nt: TGTGCCAGCAGCCTCCCCGAGGGCACCGGGGAGCTGTTTTTT
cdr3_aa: CASSLPEGTGELFF

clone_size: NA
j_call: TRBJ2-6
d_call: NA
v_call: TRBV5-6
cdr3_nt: TGTGCCAGCATTAATGGAGGGGCGATGGGGGCCAACGTCCTGACTTTC
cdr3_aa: CASINGGAMGANVLTF

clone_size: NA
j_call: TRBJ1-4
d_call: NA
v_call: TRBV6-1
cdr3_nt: TGTGCCAGCAGTGTTTTTTGGGGCATTGAAAAACTGTTTTTT
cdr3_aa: CASSVFWGIEKLFF

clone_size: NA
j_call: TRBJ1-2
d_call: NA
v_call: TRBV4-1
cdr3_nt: TGCGCCAGCAGCCAAGATCGGTTACAGGGCTCAAACTATGGCTACACCTTC
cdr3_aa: CASSQDRLQGSNYGYTF

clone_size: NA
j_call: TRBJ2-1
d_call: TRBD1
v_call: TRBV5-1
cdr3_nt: TGCGCCAGCAGCTGGGACAGGGGAAATCTGTTCTTC
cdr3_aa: CASSWDRGNLFF

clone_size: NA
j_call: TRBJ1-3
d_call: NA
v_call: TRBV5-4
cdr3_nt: TGTGCCAGCAGCGCCCTCGGGGAAGCTGGAAACACCATATATTTT
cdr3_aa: CASSALGEAGNTIYF

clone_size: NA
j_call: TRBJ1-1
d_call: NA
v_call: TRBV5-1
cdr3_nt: TGCGCCAGCAGCGCCCCACAGGGTTTGGACACTGAAGCTTTCTTT
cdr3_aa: CASSAPQGLDTEAFF

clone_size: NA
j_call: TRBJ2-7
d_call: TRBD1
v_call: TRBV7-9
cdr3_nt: TGTGCCAGCACCGATGTGGGAACCGGGACAGGGTCATACGAGCAGTACTTC
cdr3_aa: CASTDVGTGTGSYEQYF

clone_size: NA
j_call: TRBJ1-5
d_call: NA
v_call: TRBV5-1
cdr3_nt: TGCGCCAGCAGCTTGGTCCCAGAGGATCAGCCCCAGCATTTT
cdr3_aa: CASSLVPEDQPQHF